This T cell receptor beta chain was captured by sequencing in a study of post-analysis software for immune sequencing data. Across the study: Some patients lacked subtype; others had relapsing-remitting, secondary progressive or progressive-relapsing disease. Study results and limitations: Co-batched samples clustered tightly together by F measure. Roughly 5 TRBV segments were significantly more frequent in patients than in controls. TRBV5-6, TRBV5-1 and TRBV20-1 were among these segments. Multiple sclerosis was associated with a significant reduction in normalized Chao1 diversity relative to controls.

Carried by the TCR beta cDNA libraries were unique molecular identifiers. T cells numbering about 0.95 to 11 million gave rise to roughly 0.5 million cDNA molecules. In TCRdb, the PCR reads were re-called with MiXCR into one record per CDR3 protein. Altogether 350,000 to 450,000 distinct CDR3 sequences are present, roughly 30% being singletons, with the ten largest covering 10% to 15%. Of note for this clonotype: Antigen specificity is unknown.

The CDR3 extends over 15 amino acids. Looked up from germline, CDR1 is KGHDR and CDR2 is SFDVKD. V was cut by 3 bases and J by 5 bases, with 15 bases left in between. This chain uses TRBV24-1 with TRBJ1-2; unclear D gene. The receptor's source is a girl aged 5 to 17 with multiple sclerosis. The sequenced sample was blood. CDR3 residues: CATSDKTGPGYGYTF. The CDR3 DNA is TGTGCCACCAGTGATAAAACGGGCCCGGGGTATGGCTACACCTTC.